The next 11 T cell receptor beta chains were all read from a single sample in a study of cytotoxic CD8 clonotypes in ibrutinib-treated CLL. Libraries were prepared by immunoSEQ multiplex PCR; TCRdb keeps only in-frame clonotypes and omits some of them. The data hold some 150,000 clones, with 80% observed a single time. Sequencing used PBMCs, obtained after 36 months of ibrutinib treatment. The receptors derive from a human donor with chronic lymphocytic leukemia.

The genes are TRBV11-2 and TRBJ1-2, with no clear D. V was trimmed by 0 bases and J by 5 bases, leaving 13 bases between them. Germline V gene data show CDR1 as SGHAT and CDR2 as FQNNGV. This CDR3 is 15 amino acids long. CDR3 protein: CASSLDRSIKYGYTF. The CDR3 DNA follows: TGTGCCAGCAGCTTAGATCGGTCAATTAAGTATGGCTACACCTTC. The full variable domain, completed using reference TRBV11-2 and TRBJ1-2, is EAGVAQSPRYKIIEKRQSVAFWCNPISGHATLYWYQQILGQGPKLLIQFQNNGVVDDSQLPKDRFSAERLKGVDSTLKIQPAKLEDSAVYLCASSLDRSIKYGYTFGSGTRLTVV.

This chain connects TRBV28 to TRBJ2-1, with a possible D match to TRBD2 (5 bases). This CDR3 has 17 residues. CDR1 and CDR2 (germline): MDHEN, SYDVKM. V was cut by 1 base and J by 0 bases, with 13 bases left in between. The CDR3: CASSLLSFGSSYNEQFF. CDR3 nucleotides: TGTGCCAGCAGTTTATTATCCTTTGGGAGCTCCTACAATGAGCAGTTCTTC.

The chain carries TRBV9 and TRBJ2-3, with D perhaps being TRBD1 or TRBD2 (5 bases each). CDR3 size: 15 residues. CDR1 and CDR2 (germline): SGDLS, YYNGEE. V was cut by 5 bases and J by 2 bases, with 15 bases left in between. The CDR3 coding sequence is TGTGCCAGCAGTCGGGGACGAAATCCCACAGATACGCAGTATTTT. Its protein is CASSRGRNPTDTQYF.

The chain uses TRBV29-1 and TRBJ2-7, with 10 nucleotides matching TRBD1. V lost 5 bases, J lost 4 bases, and 5 bases stayed unmatched. The germline gives CDR1 SQVTM, CDR2 ANQGSEA. The CDR3 loop spans 13 amino acids. The CDR3 nucleotides read TGCAGCGTTACCCGGGACAGGGGTTACGAGCAGTACTTC. The encoded protein is CSVTRDRGYEQYF.

The chain is built from TRBV5-4 and TRBJ1-1; 7 bases map to TRBD1. Trimming at V came to 4 bases and at J to 1 base, leaving 4 bases not matched to a gene. Germline V gene lookup returns CDR1 SGHNT and CDR2 YYREEE (reference sequence). CDR3 length: 14 amino acids. DNA for the CDR3: TGTGCCAGCAGCCCCAGGGGGTGGAACACTGAAGCTTTCTTT. It translates to CASSPRGWNTEAFF.

The chain employs TRBV30 and TRBJ2-7, with D perhaps being TRBD1 or TRBD2 (5 bases each). Germline V gene lookup returns CDR1 GTSNPN and CDR2 SVGIG (reference sequence). V was shortened by 2 bases and J by 11 bases, with 19 bases between the two germline ends. The CDR3 loop spans 13 amino acids. The CDR3 nucleotides are TGTGCCTGGAGTAGAGGGACGGCACTCAAAGAGTACTTC. Encoded protein: CAWSRGTALKEYF.

The J gene is TRBJ2-3, the V gene TRBV6-5; D is unresolved. The CDR3 has 16 residues. The germline V gene encodes CDR1 MNHEY and CDR2 SVGAGI. V was cut by 0 bases and J by 2 bases, with 12 bases left in between. The CDR3 bases are TGTGCCAGCAGTTACTCCCCCCTTCACATCACAGATACGCAGTATTTT. This codes for CASSYSPLHITDTQYF.

The rearrangement links TRBV4-1 to TRBJ2-5; 8 bases agree with TRBD1. Unmatched junction bases numbered 6, after V lost 3 bases and J lost 0 bases. The germline CDR1 and CDR2 sequences are MGHRA and YSYEKL. The CDR3 is 16 residues long. The CDR3 loop is CASSQGTGPYQETQYF. CDR3 bases: TGCGCCAGCAGCCAGGGGACAGGACCGTACCAAGAGACCCAGTACTTC.

The rearrangement uses TRBV4-1 and TRBJ2-2; TRBD2 might be the D (5 bases). The CDR3 consists of 15 residues. Trimming removed 5 bases at V and 5 bases at J, with 15 bases between. CDR1 is MGHRA and CDR2 is YSYEKL in the germline V gene. Here the CDR3 reads CASSTRGGGTGELFF. The CDR3 nucleotides read TGCGCCAGCAGCACCCGAGGCGGAGGTACCGGGGAGCTGTTTTTT.

The chain recombines TRBV6-1 with TRBJ2-4; D uncertain. There are 15 residues in the CDR3. The V gene's germline CDR1 is MNHNS and CDR2 SASEGT. V lost 3 bases and J 0 bases, leaving 9 bases between the germline ends. The CDR3 loop is CASSDRSLAKNIQYF. The CDR3 DNA follows: TGTGCCAGCAGTGACCGCAGTTTAGCCAAAAACATTCAGTACTTC.

V and J are TRBV2 and TRBJ2-5; no clear D gene. The length of the CDR3 is 11 residues. Germline lookup yields CDR1 SNHLY and CDR2 FYNNEI. The V end was cut by 6 bases, the J end by 5 bases, with 7 bases between. CDR3 nucleotide sequence: TGTGCCAGCAGCGGTAGGGAGACCCAGTACTTC. Its protein product is CASSGRETQYF.